This TCR beta chain came from a study of shared clonotypes between healthy human individuals. Notes on the study in general: Sorted-subset samples were not fully sequenced, rarefaction indicated.

This clone is a singleton in its sample. Its specificity is unknown. As processed by the authors: Junction-only sequences without quality scores were provided by ImmunoSEQ, so filtering was different. Produced via immunoSEQ multiplex PCR; TCRdb's table is partial and in-frame only. V, J and clone size were drawn from that table, and D and trimming were deduced from the DNA. The table has millions of clones, more than 90% seen once. CDR3 length equals 15 residues. Trimming took off 3 bases at V and 4 bases at J, with 16 bases between the two ends. Germline lookup yields CDR1 SGHRS and CDR2 YFSETQ. This receptor was obtained from a man between 18 and 35 years old in good health. J is TRBJ1-2 and V is TRBV5-1, with D possibly TRBD1 on 6 matching bases. The specimen was naive CD4+ T cells sorted from blood. Subset of the sample: CD45RA+ positively selected. The chain's CDR3 is CASSSPGVDIYGYTF. The CDR3 bases are TGCGCCAGCAGCTCGCCAGGGGTCGACATCTATGGCTACACCTTC.